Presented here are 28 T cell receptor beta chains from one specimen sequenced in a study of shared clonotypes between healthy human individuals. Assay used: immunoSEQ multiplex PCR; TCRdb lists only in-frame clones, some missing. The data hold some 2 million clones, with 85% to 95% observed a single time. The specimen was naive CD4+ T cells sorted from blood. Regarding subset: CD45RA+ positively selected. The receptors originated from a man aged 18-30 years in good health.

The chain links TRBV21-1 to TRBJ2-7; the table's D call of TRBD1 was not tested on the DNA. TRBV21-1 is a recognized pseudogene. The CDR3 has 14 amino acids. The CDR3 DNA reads TGTGCCAGCAGCCCCCAGGACAGGCTCTACGAGCAGTACTTC. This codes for CASSPQDRLYEQYF.

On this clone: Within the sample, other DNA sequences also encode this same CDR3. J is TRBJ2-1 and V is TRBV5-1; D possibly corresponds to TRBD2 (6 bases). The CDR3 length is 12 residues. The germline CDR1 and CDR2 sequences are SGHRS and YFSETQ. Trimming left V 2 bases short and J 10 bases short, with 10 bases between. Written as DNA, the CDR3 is TGCGCCAGCAGCTTCGGGGGAGACGAGCAGTTCTTC. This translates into CASSFGGDEQFF. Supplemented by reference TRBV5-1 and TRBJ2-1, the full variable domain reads KAGVTQTPRYLIKTRGQQVTLSCSPISGHRSVSWYQQTPGQGLQFLFEYFSETQRNKGNFPGRFSGRQFSNSRSEMNVSTLELGDSALYLCASSFGGDEQFFGPGTRLTVL.

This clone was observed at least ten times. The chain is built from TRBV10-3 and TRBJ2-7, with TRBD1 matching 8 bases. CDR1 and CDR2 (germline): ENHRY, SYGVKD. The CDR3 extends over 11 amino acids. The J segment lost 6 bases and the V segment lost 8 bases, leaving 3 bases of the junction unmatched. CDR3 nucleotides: TGTGCCATCCAGGGGGCGAGCGAGCAGTACTTC. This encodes CAIQGASEQYF.

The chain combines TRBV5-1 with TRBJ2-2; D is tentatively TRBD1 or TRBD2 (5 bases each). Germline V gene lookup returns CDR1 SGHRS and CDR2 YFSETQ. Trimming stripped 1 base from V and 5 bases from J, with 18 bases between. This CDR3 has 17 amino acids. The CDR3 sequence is CASSLTAGTASTGELFF. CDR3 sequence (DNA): TGCGCCAGCAGCTTGACTGCCGGGACGGCCTCGACCGGGGAGCTGTTTTTT. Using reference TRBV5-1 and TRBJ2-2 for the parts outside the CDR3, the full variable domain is KAGVTQTPRYLIKTRGQQVTLSCSPISGHRSVSWYQQTPGQGLQFLFEYFSETQRNKGNFPGRFSGRQFSNSRSEMNVSTLELGDSALYLCASSLTAGTASTGELFFGEGSRLTVL.

CDR3 loop: CASSQEAGEGGTQYF. Written as DNA, the CDR3 is TGCGCCAGCAGCCAAGAAGCGGGAGAGGGGGGGACCCAGTACTTC. V usage is TRBV4-3 and J usage is TRBJ2-5, with 8 bases that match TRBD2. Trimming took 0 bases from V and 7 from J; bases not matched to a gene: 7. The CDR3 runs to 15 residues. Per germline, CDR1 LGHNA and CDR2 YSLEER.

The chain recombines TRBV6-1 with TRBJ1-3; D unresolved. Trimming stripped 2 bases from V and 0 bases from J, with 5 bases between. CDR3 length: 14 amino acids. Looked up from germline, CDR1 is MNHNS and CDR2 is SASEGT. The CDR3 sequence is CASSERVSGNTIYF. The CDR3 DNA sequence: TGTGCCAGCAGTGAAAGGGTCTCTGGAAACACCATATATTTT.

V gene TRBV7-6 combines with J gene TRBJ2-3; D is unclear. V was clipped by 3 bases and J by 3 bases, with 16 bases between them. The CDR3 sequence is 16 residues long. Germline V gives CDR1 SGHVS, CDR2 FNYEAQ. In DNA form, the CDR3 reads TGTGCCAGCAGCTTGGGGTTATCGGGCAGAACAGATACGCAGTATTTT. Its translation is CASSLGLSGRTDTQYF.

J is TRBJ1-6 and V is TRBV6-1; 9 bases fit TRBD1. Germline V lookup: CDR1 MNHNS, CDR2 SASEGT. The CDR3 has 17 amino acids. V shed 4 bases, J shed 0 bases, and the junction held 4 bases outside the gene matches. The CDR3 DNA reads TGTGCCAGCAGTGTTGGGACAGGGAGCTCCTATAATTCACCCCTCCACTTT. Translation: CASSVGTGSSYNSPLHF.

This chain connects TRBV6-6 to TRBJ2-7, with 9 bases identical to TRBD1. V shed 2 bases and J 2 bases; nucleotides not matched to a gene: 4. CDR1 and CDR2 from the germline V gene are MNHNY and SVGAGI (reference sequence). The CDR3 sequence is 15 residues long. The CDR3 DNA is TGTGCCAGCAGTTACAGACAGGGGGAGGCCTACGAGCAGTACTTC. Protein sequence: CASSYRQGEAYEQYF.

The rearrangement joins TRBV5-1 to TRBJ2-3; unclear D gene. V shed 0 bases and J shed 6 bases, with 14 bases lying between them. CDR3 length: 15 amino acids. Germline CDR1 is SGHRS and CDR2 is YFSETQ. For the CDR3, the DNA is TGCGCCAGCAGCTTGGGGGGTGGCACTACGGATACGCAGTATTTT. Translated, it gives CASSLGGGTTDTQYF.

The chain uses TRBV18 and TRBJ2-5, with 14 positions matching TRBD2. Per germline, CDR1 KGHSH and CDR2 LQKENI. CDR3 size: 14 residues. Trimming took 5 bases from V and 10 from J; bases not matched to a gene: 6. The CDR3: CASSKGLAGVDQYF. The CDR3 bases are TGTGCCAGCTCAAAGGGACTAGCGGGGGTCGACCAGTACTTC.

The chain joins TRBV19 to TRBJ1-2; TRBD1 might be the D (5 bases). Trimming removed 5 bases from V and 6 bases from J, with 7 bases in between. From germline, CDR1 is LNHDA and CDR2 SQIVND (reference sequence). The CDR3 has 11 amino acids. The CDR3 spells CASSVRDGYTF. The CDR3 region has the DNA TGTGCCAGTAGTGTCAGGGATGGCTACACCTTC.

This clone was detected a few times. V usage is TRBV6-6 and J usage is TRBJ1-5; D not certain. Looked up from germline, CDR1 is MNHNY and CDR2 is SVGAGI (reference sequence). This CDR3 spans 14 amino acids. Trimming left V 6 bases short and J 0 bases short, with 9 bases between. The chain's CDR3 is CASSPTDSNQPQHF. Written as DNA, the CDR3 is TGTGCCAGCAGCCCCACGGATAGCAATCAGCCCCAGCATTTT.

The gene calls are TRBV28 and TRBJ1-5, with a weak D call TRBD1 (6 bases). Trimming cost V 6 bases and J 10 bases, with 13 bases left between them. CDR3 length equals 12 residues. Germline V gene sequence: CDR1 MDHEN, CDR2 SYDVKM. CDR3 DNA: TGTGCCAGCAGCTCTCAGGGGAAACCCCAGCATTTT. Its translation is CASSSQGKPQHF.

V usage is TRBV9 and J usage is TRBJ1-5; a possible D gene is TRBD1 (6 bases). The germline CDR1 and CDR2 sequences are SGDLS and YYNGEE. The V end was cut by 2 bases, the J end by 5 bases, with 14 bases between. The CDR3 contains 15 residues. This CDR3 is CASSVRDRRDQPQHF. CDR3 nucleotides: TGTGCCAGCAGCGTTCGCGACAGGAGGGATCAGCCCCAGCATTTT.

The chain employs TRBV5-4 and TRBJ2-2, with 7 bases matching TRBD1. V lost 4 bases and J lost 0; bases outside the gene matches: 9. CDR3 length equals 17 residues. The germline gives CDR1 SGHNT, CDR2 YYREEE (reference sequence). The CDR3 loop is CASSPSYGTANTGELFF. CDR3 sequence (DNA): TGTGCCAGCAGCCCTTCGTACGGGACAGCGAACACCGGGGAGCTGTTTTTT.

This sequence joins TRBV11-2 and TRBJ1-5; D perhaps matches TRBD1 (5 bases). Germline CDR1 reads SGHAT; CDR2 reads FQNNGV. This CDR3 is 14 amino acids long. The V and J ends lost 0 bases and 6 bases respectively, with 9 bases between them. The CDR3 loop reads CASSLDGGSQPQHF. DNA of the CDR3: TGTGCCAGCAGCTTAGATGGGGGGTCTCAGCCCCAGCATTTT.

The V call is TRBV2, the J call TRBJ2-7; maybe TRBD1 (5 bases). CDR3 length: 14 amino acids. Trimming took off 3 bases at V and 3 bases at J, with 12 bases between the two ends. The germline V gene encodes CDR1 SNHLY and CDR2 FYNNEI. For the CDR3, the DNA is TGTGCCAGCAGTGACAGGGAATGGGACTACGAGCAGTACTTC. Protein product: CASSDREWDYEQYF.

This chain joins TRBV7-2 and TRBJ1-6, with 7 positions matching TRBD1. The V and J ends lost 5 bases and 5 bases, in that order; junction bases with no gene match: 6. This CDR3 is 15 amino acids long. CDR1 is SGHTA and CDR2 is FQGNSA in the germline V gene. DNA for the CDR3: TGTGCCAGCAGCCCCGGACAGGACCATAATTCACCCCTCCACTTT. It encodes CASSPGQDHNSPLHF.

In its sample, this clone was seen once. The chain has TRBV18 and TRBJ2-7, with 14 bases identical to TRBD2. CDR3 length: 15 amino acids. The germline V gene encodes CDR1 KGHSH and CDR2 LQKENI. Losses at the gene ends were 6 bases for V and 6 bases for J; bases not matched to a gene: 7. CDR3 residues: CASSHGTSGRGEQYF. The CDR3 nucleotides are TGTGCCAGCTCCCATGGGACTAGCGGGAGAGGCGAGCAGTACTTC.

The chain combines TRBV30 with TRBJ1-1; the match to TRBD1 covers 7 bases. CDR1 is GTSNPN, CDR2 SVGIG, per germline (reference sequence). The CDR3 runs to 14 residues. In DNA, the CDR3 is TGTGCTTGTCGAACGACAGGGAGTTACACTGAAGCTTTCTTT. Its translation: CACRTTGSYTEAFF.

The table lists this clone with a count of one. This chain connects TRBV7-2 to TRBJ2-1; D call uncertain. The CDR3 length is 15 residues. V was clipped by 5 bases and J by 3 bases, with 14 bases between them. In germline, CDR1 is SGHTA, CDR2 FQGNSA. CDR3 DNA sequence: TGTGCCAGCAGCCCTTGGGTTAGGGACTACAATGAGCAGTTCTTC. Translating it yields CASSPWVRDYNEQFF.

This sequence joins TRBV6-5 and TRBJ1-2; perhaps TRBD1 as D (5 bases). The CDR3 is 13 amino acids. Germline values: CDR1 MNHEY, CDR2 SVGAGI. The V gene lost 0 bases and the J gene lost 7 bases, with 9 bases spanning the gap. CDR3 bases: TGTGCCAGCAGTTACTCGTTGACAGCTGGCTACACCTTC. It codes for CASSYSLTAGYTF.

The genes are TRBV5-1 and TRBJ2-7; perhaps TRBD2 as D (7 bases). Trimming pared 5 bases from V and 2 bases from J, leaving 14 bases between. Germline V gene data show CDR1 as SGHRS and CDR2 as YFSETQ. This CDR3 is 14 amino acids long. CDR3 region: CASSSSGTPYEQYF. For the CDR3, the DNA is TGCGCCAGCAGTTCGAGCGGGACACCCTACGAGCAGTACTTC.

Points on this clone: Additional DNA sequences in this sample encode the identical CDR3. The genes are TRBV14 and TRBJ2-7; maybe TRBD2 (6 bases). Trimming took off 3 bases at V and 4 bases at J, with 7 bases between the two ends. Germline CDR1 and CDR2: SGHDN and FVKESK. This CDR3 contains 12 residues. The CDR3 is CASSQAGYEQYF. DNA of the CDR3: TGTGCCAGCAGCCAGGCGGGGTACGAGCAGTACTTC. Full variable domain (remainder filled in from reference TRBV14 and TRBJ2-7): EAGVTQFPSHSVIEKGQTVTLRCDPISGHDNLYWYRRVMGKEIKFLLHFVKESKQDESGMPNNRFLAERTGGTYSTLKVQPAELEDSGVYFCASSQAGYEQYFGPGTRLTVT.

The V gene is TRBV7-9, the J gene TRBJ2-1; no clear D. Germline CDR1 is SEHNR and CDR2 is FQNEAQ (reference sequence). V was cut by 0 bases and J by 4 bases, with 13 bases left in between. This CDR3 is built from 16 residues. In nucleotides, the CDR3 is TGTGCCAGCAGCTTAGCGCTCTCCTTCGGGTACAATGAGCAGTTCTTC. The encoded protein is CASSLALSFGYNEQFF.

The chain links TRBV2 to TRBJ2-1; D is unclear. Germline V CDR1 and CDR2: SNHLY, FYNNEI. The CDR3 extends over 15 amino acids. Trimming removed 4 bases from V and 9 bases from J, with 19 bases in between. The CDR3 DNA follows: TGTGCCAGCAGTGGGTTTCAGCTGGCTGAGGCTGAGCAGTTCTTC. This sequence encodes CASSGFQLAEAEQFF.

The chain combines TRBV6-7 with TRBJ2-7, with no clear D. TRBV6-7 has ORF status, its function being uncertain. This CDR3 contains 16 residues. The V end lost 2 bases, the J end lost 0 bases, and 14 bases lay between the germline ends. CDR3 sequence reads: CASSYDRAGFSYEQYF. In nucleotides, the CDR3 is TGTGCCAGCAGTTACGATCGTGCAGGATTCTCCTACGAGCAGTACTTC.